Listed below are T cell receptor beta chains from one sample, sequenced in a study of cytomegalovirus exposure and HLA in healthy donors. Sequencing used immunoSEQ multiplex PCR; TCRdb keeps in-frame clones, though not all of them. The sample includes more than 90,000 clones, around 85% of them seen just once. Specimen: PBMCs. Receptor source: a man aged 30 to 39 in good health and CMV-seronegative. Each CDR3 is given with its conserved first and last residue. D genes are given only for firm matches.

V gene	J gene	D gene	CDR3 protein	CDR3 DNA
TRBV27	TRBJ2-7	TRBD1	CASSLSLLLTGGEQYF	TGTGCCAGCAGTTTATCCCTACTTCTGACAGGGGGAGAGCAGTACTTC
TRBV29-1	TRBJ2-5	NA	CSAARLFQETQYF	TGCAGCGCCGCTAGGCTATTCCAAGAGACCCAGTACTTC
TRBV11-2	TRBJ1-4	NA	CASSLSGSANEKLFF	TGTGCCAGCAGCTTATCGGGATCAGCTAATGAAAAACTGTTTTTT
TRBV5-6	TRBJ1-6	NA	CASSLGQGYNSPLHF	TGTGCCAGCAGCTTGGGGCAGGGGTATAATTCACCCCTCCACTTT
TRBV18	TRBJ2-7	TRBD1	CASSFPGQGAREQYF	TGTGCCAGCTCATTCCCGGGACAGGGGGCGCGGGAGCAGTACTTC
TRBV5-6	TRBJ2-6	NA	CASSLERSGPRGANVLTF	TGTGCCAGCAGCTTGGAACGTTCAGGGCCTCGTGGGGCCAACGTCCTGACTTTC
TRBV28	TRBJ1-1	NA	CASSVATVNTEAFF	TGTGCCAGCAGTGTTGCAACAGTGAACACTGAAGCTTTCTTT
TRBV27	TRBJ2-5	TRBD2	CASSPQREQETQYF	TGTGCCAGCAGTCCCCAGCGGGAACAAGAGACCCAGTACTTC
TRBV19	TRBJ1-1	TRBD1	CASSMTGTGNTEAFF	TGTGCCAGTAGTATGACCGGGACAGGGAACACTGAAGCTTTCTTT
TRBV10-3	TRBJ1-1	NA	CAIVRGTEAFF	TGTGCCATCGTCAGGGGCACTGAAGCTTTCTTT
TRBV29-1	TRBJ2-2	TRBD1	CSVGGQDPGELFF	TGCAGCGTTGGAGGACAGGACCCCGGGGAGCTGTTTTTT